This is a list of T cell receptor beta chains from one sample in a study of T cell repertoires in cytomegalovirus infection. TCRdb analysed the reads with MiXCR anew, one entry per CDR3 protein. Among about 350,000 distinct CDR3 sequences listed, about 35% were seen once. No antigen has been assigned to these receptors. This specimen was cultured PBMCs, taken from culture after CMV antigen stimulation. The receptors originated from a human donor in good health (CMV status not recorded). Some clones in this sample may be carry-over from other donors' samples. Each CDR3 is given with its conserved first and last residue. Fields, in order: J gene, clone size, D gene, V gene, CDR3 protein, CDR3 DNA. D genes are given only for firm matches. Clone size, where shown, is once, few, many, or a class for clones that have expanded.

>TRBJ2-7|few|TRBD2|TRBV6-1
CASSDEGVAGVGEQYF
TGTGCCAGCAGTGATGAAGGTGTAGCGGGAGTGGGAGAGCAGTACTTC
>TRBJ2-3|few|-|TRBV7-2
CASSFGSLTQDTQYF
TGTGCCAGCAGCTTTGGCTCACTAACACAAGATACGCAGTATTTT
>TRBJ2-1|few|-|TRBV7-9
CASSHDRGEQFF
TGTGCCAGCAGCCACGATCGGGGTGAGCAGTTCTTC
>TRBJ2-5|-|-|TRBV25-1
CASRGQAWETQYF
TGTGCCAGCCGGGGGCAGGCCTGGGAGACCCAGTACTTC
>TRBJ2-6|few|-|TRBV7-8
CASSSLLGGANVLTF
TGTGCCAGCAGCTCCCTACTGGGAGGGGCCAACGTCCTGACTTTC
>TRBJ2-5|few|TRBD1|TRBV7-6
CASSLGTGNTETQYF
TGTGCCAGCAGCTTAGGGACAGGGAATACGGAGACCCAGTACTTC
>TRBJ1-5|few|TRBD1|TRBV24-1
CATSGTGNDQPQHF
TGTGCCACCTCCGGGACAGGGAACGACCAGCCCCAGCATTTT
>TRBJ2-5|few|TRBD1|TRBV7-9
CASSTDRGIVETQYF
TGTGCCAGCAGCACCGACAGGGGTATTGTGGAGACCCAGTACTTC
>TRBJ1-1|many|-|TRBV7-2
CASSLVPSSFTEAFF
TGTGCCAGCAGCTTAGTTCCCTCCTCTTTCACTGAAGCTTTCTTT
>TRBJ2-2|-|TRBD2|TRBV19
CASLLLAGGFAGELFF
TGTGCCAGTCTCCTTCTAGCGGGAGGGTTTGCCGGGGAGCTGTTTTTT
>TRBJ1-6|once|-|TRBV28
CASSRQVSANSPLHF
TGTGCCAGCAGCCGACAGGTCTCCGCTAATTCACCCCTCCACTTT
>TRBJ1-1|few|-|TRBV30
CAWSGWRGTEAFF
TGTGCCTGGAGTGGGTGGAGGGGGACTGAAGCTTTCTTT
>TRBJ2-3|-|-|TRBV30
CAWSVPSDNTDTQYF
TGTGCCTGGAGTGTCCCTAGCGACAACACAGATACGCAGTATTTT
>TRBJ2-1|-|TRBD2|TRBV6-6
CASSYTSGRGTLLRQFF
TGTGCCAGCAGTTATACTAGCGGGAGGGGTACGCTGCTCCGGCAGTTCTTC
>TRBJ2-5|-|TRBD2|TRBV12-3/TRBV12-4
CASSGNFRLARETQYF
TGTGCCAGCAGTGGAAATTTTCGACTAGCGAGGGAGACCCAGTACTTC
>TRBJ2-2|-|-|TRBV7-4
CASSLEARTNTGELFF
TGTGCCAGCAGCTTAGAGGCCAGGACCAACACCGGGGAGCTGTTTTTT
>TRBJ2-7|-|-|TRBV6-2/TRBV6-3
CASSYHYRPDEQYF
TGTGCCAGCAGTTACCACTATCGACCAGACGAGCAGTACTTC
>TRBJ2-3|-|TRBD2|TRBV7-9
CASSSGLAGLTDTQYF
TGTGCCAGCAGCTCAGGACTAGCCGGTTTGACAGATACGCAGTATTTT
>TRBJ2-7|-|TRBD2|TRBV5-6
CASSLESGRRSYEQYF
TGTGCCAGCAGCTTGGAGAGCGGGAGAAGAAGTTACGAGCAGTACTTC
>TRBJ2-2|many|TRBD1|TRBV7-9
CASSLGQGNTGELFF
TGTGCCAGCAGTCTGGGACAGGGAAACACCGGGGAGCTGTTTTTT
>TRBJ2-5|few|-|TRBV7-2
CASSQQGETQYF
TGTGCCAGCAGTCAACAGGGTGAGACCCAGTACTTC
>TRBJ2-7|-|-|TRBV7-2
CASSLSGTDIHEQYF
TGTGCCAGCAGCCTCTCCGGGACTGATATACACGAGCAGTACTTC
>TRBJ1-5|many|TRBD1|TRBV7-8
CASSLLGGQGSNQPQHF
TGTGCCAGCAGCTTATTAGGGGGACAGGGAAGTAATCAGCCCCAGCATTTT
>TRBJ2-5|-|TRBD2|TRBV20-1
CSAQETSGGQETQYF
TGCAGTGCCCAGGAGACTAGCGGAGGCCAAGAGACCCAGTACTTC
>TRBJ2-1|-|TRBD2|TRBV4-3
CASSQWVTYGRARNEQFF
TGCGCCAGCAGCCAGTGGGTCACATACGGGAGGGCCAGGAATGAGCAGTTCTTC
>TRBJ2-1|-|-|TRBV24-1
CATSDSQGRKYNEQFF
TGTGCCACCAGTGATAGTCAGGGGCGAAAGTACAATGAGCAGTTCTTC
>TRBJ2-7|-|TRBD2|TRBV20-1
CSAFSGRAYEQYF
TGCAGTGCGTTTAGCGGGAGGGCCTACGAGCAGTACTTC
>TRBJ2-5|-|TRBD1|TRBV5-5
CASSFGTALVETQYF
TGTGCCAGCAGCTTCGGGACAGCCTTAGTGGAGACCCAGTACTTC
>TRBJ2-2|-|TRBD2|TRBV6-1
CASRGLAGAGVGTGELFF
TGTGCCAGCAGGGGACTAGCGGGAGCGGGCGTTGGGACCGGGGAGCTGTTTTTT
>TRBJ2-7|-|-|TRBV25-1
CASSEAYRAEQYF
TGTGCCAGCAGCGAAGCGTACAGGGCCGAGCAGTACTTC
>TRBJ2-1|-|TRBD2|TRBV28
CASYTSGGSSYNEQFF
TGTGCCAGCTATACTAGCGGGGGGAGCTCCTACAATGAGCAGTTCTTC
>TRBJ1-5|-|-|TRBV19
CASPEYSNQPQHF
TGTGCCAGCCCGGAATATAGCAATCAGCCCCAGCATTTT
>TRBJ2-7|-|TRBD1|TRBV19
CASSMDLTGAYEQYF
TGTGCCAGTAGTATGGACCTGACAGGGGCCTACGAGCAGTACTTC
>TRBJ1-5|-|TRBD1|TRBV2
CASAGQGQGGNQPQHF
TGTGCCAGCGCAGGACAGGGCCAGGGCGGCAATCAGCCCCAGCATTTT
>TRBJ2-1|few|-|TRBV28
CASSVGRGKSYNEQFF
TGTGCCAGCAGCGTTGGTCGCGGGAAGTCCTACAATGAGCAGTTCTTC
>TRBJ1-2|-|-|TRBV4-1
CASSQGQVYYGYTF
TGCGCCAGCAGCCAAGGACAGGTTTACTATGGCTACACCTTC
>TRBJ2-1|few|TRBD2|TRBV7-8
CASSLEATGLADEQFF
TGTGCCAGCAGCTTAGAAGCCACGGGACTAGCCGATGAGCAGTTCTTC
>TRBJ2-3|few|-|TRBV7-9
CASSPPMGGTDTQYF
TGTGCCAGCAGCCCCCCTATGGGGGGCACAGATACGCAGTATTTT
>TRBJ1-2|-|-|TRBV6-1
CASSETDNYGYTF
TGTGCCAGCAGTGAAACAGATAACTATGGCTACACCTTC
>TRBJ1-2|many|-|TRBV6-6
CASSRGSNYGYTF
TGTGCCAGCAGCCGCGGCTCCAACTATGGCTACACCTTC
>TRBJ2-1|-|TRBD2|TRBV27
CASASGTYNEQFF
TGTGCCAGTGCTAGCGGTACCTACAATGAGCAGTTCTTC
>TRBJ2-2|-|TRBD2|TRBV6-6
CASSPSGNPPTGELFF
TGTGCCAGCAGTCCTAGCGGGAACCCACCCACCGGGGAGCTGTTTTTT